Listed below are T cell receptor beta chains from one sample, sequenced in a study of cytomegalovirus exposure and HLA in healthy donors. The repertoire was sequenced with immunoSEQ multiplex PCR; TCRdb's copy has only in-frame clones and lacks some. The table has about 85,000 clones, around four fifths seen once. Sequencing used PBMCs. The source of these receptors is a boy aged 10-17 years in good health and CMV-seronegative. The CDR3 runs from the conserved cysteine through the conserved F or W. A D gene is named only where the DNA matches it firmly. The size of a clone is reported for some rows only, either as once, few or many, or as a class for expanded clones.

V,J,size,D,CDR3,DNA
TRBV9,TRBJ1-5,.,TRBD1,CASSVGTGSNQPQHF,TGTGCCAGCAGCGTAGGGACAGGTAGCAATCAGCCCCAGCATTTT
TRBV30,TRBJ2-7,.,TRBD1,CAWSVMGQGAYEQYF,TGTGCCTGGAGTGTAATGGGACAGGGGGCTTACGAGCAGTACTTC
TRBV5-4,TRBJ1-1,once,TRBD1,CASSLDRGNTEAFF,TGTGCCAGCAGCTTGGACAGGGGGAACACTGAAGCTTTCTTT
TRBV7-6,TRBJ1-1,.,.,CASSSPGQKNTEAFF,TGTGCCAGCAGCTCCCCAGGGCAGAAGAACACTGAAGCTTTCTTT
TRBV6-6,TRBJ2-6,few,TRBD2,CASSKRDGGANVLTF,TGTGCCAGCAGTAAGCGGGATGGTGGGGCCAACGTCCTGACTTTC
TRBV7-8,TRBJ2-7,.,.,CASSTYRIRSYEQYF,TGTGCCAGCAGCACCTACAGGATCCGCTCCTACGAGCAGTACTTC
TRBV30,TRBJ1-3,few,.,CAWSVGGTGNTIYF,TGTGCCTGGAGTGTTGGGGGCACTGGAAACACCATATATTTT
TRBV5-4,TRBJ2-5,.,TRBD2,CASSPARSTSGKETQYF,TGTGCCAGCAGCCCCGCCCGGTCGACTAGCGGGAAAGAGACCCAGTACTTC
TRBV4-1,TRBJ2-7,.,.,CASSQDRNEQYF,TGCGCCAGCAGCCAAGACAGGAACGAGCAGTACTTC
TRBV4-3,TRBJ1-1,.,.,CASSQEYLGQPVEAFF,TGCGCCAGCAGCCAAGAGTATTTGGGGCAGCCCGTTGAAGCTTTCTTT
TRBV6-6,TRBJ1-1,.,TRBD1,CASTRQGSEAFF,TGTGCCAGCACCCGACAGGGGTCTGAAGCTTTCTTT
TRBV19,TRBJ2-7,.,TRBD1,CASSPGQGGYEQYF,TGTGCCAGTAGTCCGGGACAGGGGGGATACGAGCAGTACTTC
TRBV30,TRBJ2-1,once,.,CAWGEGSRPYNEQFF,TGTGCCTGGGGCGAGGGATCCCGTCCCTACAATGAGCAGTTCTTC
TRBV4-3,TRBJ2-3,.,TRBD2,CASSQGASGGTSNTDTQYF,TGCGCCAGCAGCCAAGGGGCTAGCGGGGGGACATCGAACACAGATACGCAGTATTTT
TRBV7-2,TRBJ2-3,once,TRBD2,CASSSHGRGEDTQYF,TGTGCCAGCAGCTCCCACGGACGGGGGGAAGATACGCAGTATTTT
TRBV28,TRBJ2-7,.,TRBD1,CASSLRGPPGTAYEQYF,TGTGCCAGCAGTCTTAGAGGGCCTCCCGGGACAGCCTACGAGCAGTACTTC
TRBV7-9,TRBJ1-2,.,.,CASSLARGGKGYTF,TGTGCCAGCAGCTTAGCCCGGGGGGGGAAAGGCTACACCTTC
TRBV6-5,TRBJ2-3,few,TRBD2,CASSYEPSGEDTQYF,TGTGCCAGCAGTTACGAGCCTAGCGGGGAAGATACGCAGTATTTT
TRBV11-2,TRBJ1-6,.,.,CASRDGAMDSPLHF,TGTGCCAGCAGAGATGGTGCGATGGATTCACCCCTCCACTTT
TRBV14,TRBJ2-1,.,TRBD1,CASSQTGGFVVGTNEQFF,TGTGCCAGCAGCCAGACAGGGGGCTTCGTCGTGGGGACGAATGAGCAGTTCTTC
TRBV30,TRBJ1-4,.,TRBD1,CACGQGAEKLFF,TGTGCCTGTGGACAGGGGGCAGAAAAACTGTTTTTT
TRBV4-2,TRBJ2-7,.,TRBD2,CASSPHGTSGSEYEQYF,TGTGCCAGCAGCCCCCATGGGACTAGCGGGAGTGAATACGAGCAGTACTTC
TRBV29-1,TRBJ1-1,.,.,CSVQDTFSEAFF,TGCAGCGTTCAAGACACGTTCTCGGAGGCTTTCTTT
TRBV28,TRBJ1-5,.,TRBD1,CAISGTGTGQPQHF,TGTGCCATATCCGGGACAGGGACAGGGCAGCCCCAGCATTTT
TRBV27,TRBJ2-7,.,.,CASSSGYSYEQYF,TGTGCCAGCAGTTCAGGATATTCCTACGAGCAGTACTTC
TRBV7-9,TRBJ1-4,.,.,CASSLSLVRDEKLFF,TGTGCCAGCAGCTTGTCTCTGGTCCGGGATGAAAAACTGTTTTTT
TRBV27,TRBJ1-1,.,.,CASSWGGDTEAFF,TGTGCCAGCAGTTGGGGGGGAGACACTGAAGCTTTCTTT
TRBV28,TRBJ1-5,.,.,CASRRLLAGNQPQHF,TGTGCCAGCAGGAGATTACTGGCGGGCAATCAGCCCCAGCATTTT
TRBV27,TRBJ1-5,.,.,CASSERYDQPQHF,TGTGCCAGCAGTGAGAGGTACGATCAGCCCCAGCATTTT
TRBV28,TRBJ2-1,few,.,CASSSKGVPPNEQFF,TGTGCCAGCAGTTCCAAGGGAGTCCCCCCCAATGAGCAGTTCTTC
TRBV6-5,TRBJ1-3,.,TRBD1,CASSYDRAAGNTIYF,TGTGCCAGCAGTTACGACAGGGCGGCTGGAAACACCATATATTTT
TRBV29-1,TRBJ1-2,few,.,CSVETRDTRDYGYTF,TGCAGCGTGGAAACTCGGGACACGAGGGACTATGGCTACACCTTC
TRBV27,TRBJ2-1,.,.,CASTHLGDNEQFF,TGTGCCAGCACTCACCTAGGGGACAATGAGCAGTTCTTC
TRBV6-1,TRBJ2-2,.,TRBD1,CASTDRANTGELFF,TGTGCCAGCACGGACAGGGCAAACACCGGGGAGCTGTTTTTT
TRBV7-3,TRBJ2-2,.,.,CASSPRGTGELFF,TGTGCCAGCAGCCCCAGGGGAACCGGGGAGCTGTTTTTT
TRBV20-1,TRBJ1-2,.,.,CSASREDGYTF,TGCAGTGCTAGCAGGGAAGATGGCTACACCTTC
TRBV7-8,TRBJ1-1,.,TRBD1,CASRRDRTSEAFF,TGTGCCAGCAGACGGGACAGAACCTCTGAAGCTTTCTTT
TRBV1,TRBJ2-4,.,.,CTSSQDGSSGTKNIQYF,TGCACCAGCAGCCAAGATGGGTCTAGCGGGACCAAAAACATTCAGTACTTC
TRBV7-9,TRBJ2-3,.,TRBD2,CASSLTSGTRAYTQYF,TGTGCCAGCAGCCTCACCTCCGGGACTAGAGCATATACGCAGTATTTT
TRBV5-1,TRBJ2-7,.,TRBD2,CASSFSGGGYEQYF,TGCGCCAGCAGCTTTAGCGGGGGTGGATACGAGCAGTACTTC
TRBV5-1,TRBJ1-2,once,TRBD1,CASSLGGQTYGYTF,TGCGCCAGCAGCTTGGGGGGACAGACCTATGGCTACACCTTC
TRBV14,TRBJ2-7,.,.,CASSSDWYEQYF,TGTGCCAGCAGCTCGGACTGGTACGAGCAGTACTTC
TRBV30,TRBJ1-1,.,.,CAWTGGWTEAFF,TGTGCCTGGACAGGTGGGTGGACTGAAGCTTTCTTT
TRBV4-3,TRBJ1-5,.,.,CASSQTGANQPQHF,TGCGCCAGCAGCCAAACAGGCGCCAATCAGCCCCAGCATTTT
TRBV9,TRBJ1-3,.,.,CASSVGEGNTIYF,TGTGCCAGCAGCGTAGGGGAGGGAAACACCATATATTTT
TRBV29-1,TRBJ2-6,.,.,CSVFKPGYGANVLTF,TGCAGCGTTTTTAAGCCGGGGTATGGGGCCAACGTCCTGACTTTC
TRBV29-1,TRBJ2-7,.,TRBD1,CSVEEVGRGWEQYF,TGCAGCGTTGAAGAAGTAGGCAGGGGGTGGGAGCAGTACTTC
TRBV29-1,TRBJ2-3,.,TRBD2,CSAPLAGGGTDTQYF,TGCAGCGCTCCACTAGCGGGGGGCGGCACAGATACGCAGTATTTT
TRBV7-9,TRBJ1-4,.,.,CASSAPVGAGQEKLFF,TGTGCCAGCAGCGCCCCCGTGGGGGCCGGGCAGGAAAAACTGTTTTTT
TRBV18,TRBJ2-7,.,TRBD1,CASSPPGQGAYEQYF,TGTGCCAGCTCACCGCCGGGACAGGGGGCCTACGAGCAGTACTTC
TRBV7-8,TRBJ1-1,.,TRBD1,CASSPQGVNTEAFF,TGTGCCAGCAGTCCCCAGGGGGTGAACACTGAAGCTTTCTTT
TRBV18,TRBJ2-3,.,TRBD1,CASCQTGGTDTQYF,TGTGCCAGCTGCCAAACAGGGGGCACAGATACGCAGTATTTT